Below are 32 T cell receptor beta chains sequenced from a single sample in a study of blood T cell repertoires in COVID-19. Clones were read by immunoSEQ multiplex PCR, and TCRdb kept only the in-frame ones, dropping some. This table has fewer than 100,000 clones, around 83% appearing once. Sequencing used peripheral blood. The receptors come from a human donor in a cohort sampled during active COVID-19.

The chain has TRBV5-4 and TRBJ2-1; TRBD1 agrees at 9 bases. The V gene end was trimmed by 2 bases and the J gene end by 9 bases; junction bases not matched to a gene: 6. Germline V gene lookup returns CDR1 SGHNT and CDR2 YYREEE (reference sequence). The length of the CDR3 is 14 residues. CDR3 in DNA: TGTGCCAGCAGCTTAGACAGGGGGGCGGTTGAGCAGTTCTTC. Translating gives CASSLDRGAVEQFF.

V and J are TRBV19 and TRBJ1-4, with D unresolved. V was trimmed by 2 bases and J by 4 bases, leaving 11 bases between them. The CDR3 runs to 15 residues. The V gene's germline CDR1 is LNHDA and CDR2 SQIVND (reference sequence). In DNA, the CDR3 is TGTGCCAGTAGTATAATCCCTTCGGGTAATGAAAAACTGTTTTTT. Translated: CASSIIPSGNEKLFF.

The rearrangement joins TRBV11-2 to TRBJ2-2; 12 nucleotides line up with TRBD2. The CDR3 length is 17 residues. Germline-derived CDR1 and CDR2 are SGHAT and FQNNGV. The V gene end was trimmed by 0 bases and the J gene end by 7 bases; junction bases not matched to a gene: 6. The CDR3 nucleotides read TGTGCCAGCAGCTTAGAGACTAGCGGGGGTCGGGGCGGGGAGCTGTTTTTT. Protein product: CASSLETSGGRGGELFF.

This rearrangement joins TRBV6-2 or TRBV6-3 to TRBJ1-2; 7 bases are shared with TRBD1. V trimming: 2 bases; J trimming: 3 bases; junction bases outside the gene matches: 6. This CDR3 is 15 amino acids long. Germline loops: CDR1 MNHEY, CDR2 SVGEGT. CDR3 loop: CASSYLRQGDYGYTF. The CDR3 nucleotides are TGTGCCAGCAGTTACCTGAGACAGGGTGACTATGGCTACACCTTC.

The gene calls are TRBV6-4 and TRBJ1-3, with 8 bases aligning to TRBD1. The trim removed 0 bases at V and 4 bases at J, leaving 8 bases unmatched. CDR3 length: 17 amino acids. CDR1 MRHNA and CDR2 SNTAGT come from the germline V gene. CDR3 loop: CASSDSTDRGSGNTIYF. The CDR3 DNA is TGTGCCAGCAGTGACTCGACAGACAGGGGTTCAGGAAACACCATATATTTT.

In this sample, this clone turned up once. For the CDR3, the DNA is TGTGCCAGCAGCACAACATCGGGACGGGACAGACCCCTCCACTTT. Translating gives CASSTTSGRDRPLHF. This sequence joins TRBV9 and TRBJ1-6; TRBD1 matches at 7 bases. The CDR3 sequence is 15 residues long. The germline gives CDR1 SGDLS, CDR2 YYNGEE. V lost 4 bases and J lost 12; bases outside the gene matches: 13.

V and J are TRBV3-1 (or the pseudogene TRBV3-2) and TRBJ2-5; maybe TRBD2 (6 bases). The germline V gene has CDR1 LGHDT and CDR2 YNNKEL (reference sequence). V lost 0 bases and J lost 0, with 8 bases in between. This CDR3 has 15 residues. The CDR3 protein is CASSQDGGDQETQYF. The CDR3, as DNA: TGTGCCAGCAGCCAAGACGGCGGGGACCAAGAGACCCAGTACTTC.

This clone was counted a single time. The chain carries TRBV10-2 and TRBJ2-7, with a possible D match to TRBD1 (5 bases). Trimming stripped 2 bases from V and 2 bases from J, with 13 bases between. The germline CDR1 and CDR2 sequences are WSHSY and SAAADI. The CDR3 has 15 amino acids. The CDR3: CASSERGSAPYEQYF. The CDR3 nucleotides read TGCGCCAGCAGTGAGAGGGGAAGCGCGCCCTACGAGCAGTACTTC.

The chain recombines TRBV7-9 with TRBJ2-7; D may be TRBD2 (6 bases). CDR3 length: 15 amino acids. Per the germline V gene, CDR1 is SEHNR and CDR2 is FQNEAQ (reference sequence). V was trimmed by 2 bases and J by 0 bases, leaving 11 bases between them. CDR3 DNA: TGTGCCAGCAGCTTAATACGGGGGAGCTCCTACGAGCAGTACTTC. Its translation is CASSLIRGSSYEQYF.

The gene calls are TRBV28 and TRBJ1-2; 7 bases align to TRBD1. J lost 2 bases, V lost 10 bases, and 7 bases had no gene match. The CDR3 spans 13 residues. Germline-derived CDR1 and CDR2 are MDHEN and SYDVKM. The CDR3 sequence is CATSGQTNYGYTF. Written as DNA, the CDR3 is TGTGCCACCTCGGGACAGACAAACTATGGCTACACCTTC.

This chain uses TRBV6-2 or TRBV6-3 with TRBJ2-7; 8 bases are a match to TRBD1. CDR3 length equals 12 residues. Trimming removed 6 bases from V and 7 bases from J; junction bases left unmatched: 5. Germline loops: CDR1 MNHEY, CDR2 SVGEGT. The CDR3 region has the DNA TGTGCCAGCAGCAACACAGGGGGTGAGCAGTACTTC. This translates into CASSNTGGEQYF.

The chain uses TRBV3-1 (or the pseudogene TRBV3-2) and TRBJ2-3, with 8 bases lining up with TRBD2. CDR3 length: 15 amino acids. The germline V gene has CDR1 LGHDT and CDR2 YNNKEL (reference sequence). Trimming took 4 bases from V and 2 from J; bases not matched to a gene: 5. CDR3 amino acids: CASSPGGLITDTQYF. As DNA, the CDR3 is TGTGCCAGCAGCCCGGGGGGGCTAATCACAGATACGCAGTATTTT.

This clone was counted a few times. The chain has TRBV2 and TRBJ2-5, with a weak D call TRBD2 (5 bases). The germline gives CDR1 SNHLY, CDR2 FYNNEI. V lost 5 bases and J 4 bases, leaving 8 bases between the germline ends. The CDR3 has 12 residues. CDR3 sequence reads: CASSLARETQYF. The CDR3 DNA reads TGTGCCAGCAGTTTAGCGAGAGAGACCCAGTACTTC.

The sample holds one count of this clone. The chain is built from TRBV4-1 and TRBJ2-3; D not certain. The CDR3 runs 17 residues. Trimming removed 3 bases at V and 0 bases at J, with 16 bases between. Germline V gene data show CDR1 as MGHRA and CDR2 as YSYEKL. The DNA for the CDR3 is TGCGCCAGCAGCCATCTCCGACTTTCTACTAGCACAGATACGCAGTATTTT. The encoded protein is CASSHLRLSTSTDTQYF.

J is TRBJ2-7 and V is TRBV7-8; TRBD1 agrees at 8 bases. The CDR3 is made up of 14 amino acids. In germline, CDR1 is SGHVS, CDR2 FQNEAQ. The V gene end was trimmed by 1 base and the J gene end by 7 bases; junction bases not matched to a gene: 6. Here the CDR3 DNA reads TGTGCCAGCAGCTTAGGGACAGGGTTGGAGGAGCAGTACTTC. Amino acid sequence: CASSLGTGLEEQYF.

The chain joins TRBV6-1 to TRBJ2-3; 10 bases map to TRBD2. V gave up 3 bases and J gave up 4 bases; unmatched junction bases: 10. This CDR3 has 17 amino acids. CDR1 is MNHNS, CDR2 SASEGT, per germline. The CDR3 DNA follows: TGTGCCAGCAGTGACACGAAGCGGGGGGGCGGCGCAGATACGCAGTATTTT. Amino acid sequence: CASSDTKRGGGADTQYF.

V is TRBV5-1 and J is TRBJ1-4; tentatively, D is TRBD1 (5 bases). V lost 4 bases to trimming and J lost 7 bases, with 20 bases between them. CDR1 is SGHRS and CDR2 is YFSETQ in the germline V gene. The CDR3 covers 16 residues. CDR3 sequence reads: CASSPRGFHGGEKLFF. The CDR3, as DNA: TGCGCCAGCAGCCCCCGGGGCTTCCACGGGGGTGAAAAACTGTTTTTT.

This chain links TRBV6-5 with TRBJ2-1; TRBD2 matches 11 bases. The CDR3 has 14 amino acids. With V trimmed by 6 bases and J by 4 bases, 2 bases remained unmatched. Germline lookup yields CDR1 MNHEY and CDR2 SVGAGI. CDR3 coding DNA: TGTGCCAGCAGCAGACTAGCGGGGTACAATGAGCAGTTCTTC. The encoded protein is CASSRLAGYNEQFF.

This chain uses TRBV9 with TRBJ1-6, with TRBD1 identical over 7 bases. With 3 bases clipped from V and 9 bases from J, the junction kept 12 bases outside the gene matches. CDR3 length equals 16 residues. The germline CDR1 and CDR2 sequences are SGDLS and YYNGEE. CDR3 bases: TGTGCCAGCAGCGGAGGTACAGGGGAAGTGGGTTCACCCCTCCACTTT. Its translation: CASSGGTGEVGSPLHF.

The chain has TRBV5-1 and TRBJ1-2; 9 bases fit TRBD1. CDR1 is SGHRS, CDR2 YFSETQ, per germline. Losses at the gene ends were 3 bases for V and 7 bases for J; bases not matched to a gene: 10. CDR3 length equals 15 residues. The CDR3 spells CASSSSSTGGGGYTF. CDR3 coding DNA: TGCGCCAGCAGCTCGTCGTCGACAGGGGGTGGTGGCTACACCTTC.

J is TRBJ1-5 and V is TRBV18, with D unresolved. The CDR3 contains 15 residues. Trimming took off 5 bases at V and 0 bases at J, with 11 bases between the two ends. Germline assignment: CDR1 KGHSH and CDR2 LQKENI. The CDR3 DNA reads TGTGCCAGCTCAAAGGGAGTATATAGCAATCAGCCCCAGCATTTT. Translating it yields CASSKGVYSNQPQHF.

The chain has TRBV30 and TRBJ2-6; no clear D gene. This CDR3 has 16 amino acids. Between the trimmed V and J ends, which lost 3 bases and 4 bases, there was a span of 16 bases. CDR1 GTSNPN and CDR2 SVGIG come from the germline V gene (reference sequence). CDR3 loop: CAWRKLGATGANVLTF. The CDR3 DNA sequence: TGTGCCTGGAGAAAATTAGGAGCGACCGGGGCCAACGTCCTGACTTTC.

This rearrangement joins TRBV2 to TRBJ1-6, with 9 positions matching TRBD1. The germline CDR1 and CDR2 sequences are SNHLY and FYNNEI. J was trimmed by 4 bases and V by 7 bases; bases with no gene match: 5. This CDR3 contains 15 residues. CDR3 in amino acids: CASNQQGAYNSPLHF. CDR3 sequence (DNA): TGTGCCAGCAACCAACAGGGGGCATATAATTCACCCCTCCACTTT.

The CDR3 spells CASSSYSATGNTIYF. CDR3 sequence (DNA): TGTGCCAGCAGCTCCTACAGTGCTACTGGAAACACCATATATTTT. This sequence joins TRBV7-9 and TRBJ1-3; D gene uncertain. The V end lost 4 bases, the J end lost 2 bases, and 12 bases lay between the germline ends. This CDR3 has 15 residues. Per germline, CDR1 SEHNR and CDR2 FQNEAQ (reference sequence).

As for this clone: Different DNA sequences within this sample yield the same CDR3. V and J are TRBV30 and TRBJ1-5; D is perhaps TRBD1 (6 bases). CDR1 and CDR2 from the germline V gene are GTSNPN and SVGIG (reference sequence). The CDR3 consists of 12 residues. Trimming removed 5 bases from V and 1 base from J, with 6 bases in between. The CDR3 reads CAWGQSNQPQHF. Here the CDR3 DNA reads TGTGCCTGGGGACAGAGCAATCAGCCCCAGCATTTT.

The V gene is TRBV7-8, the J gene TRBJ2-7; 12 bases are shared with TRBD1. CDR3 length equals 15 residues. The germline gives CDR1 SGHVS, CDR2 FQNEAQ. J was trimmed by 6 bases and V by 5 bases; bases with no gene match: 8. The CDR3 DNA follows: TGTGCCAGCAGCCAGCGGCGGGACAGGGGGCGCGAGCAGTACTTC. Residues: CASSQRRDRGREQYF.

The V call is TRBV3-1 (or the pseudogene TRBV3-2), the J call TRBJ2-1; unclear D gene. V dropped 4 bases and J dropped 6 bases, with 10 bases sitting between them. The germline V gene has CDR1 LGHDT and CDR2 YNNKEL (reference sequence). The CDR3 is 13 residues long. The CDR3 region is CASSPLPSNEQFF. In DNA, the CDR3 is TGTGCCAGCAGCCCTCTGCCCAGCAATGAGCAGTTCTTC.

The chain uses TRBV12-5 and TRBJ2-5; the match to TRBD1 covers 7 bases. V gave up 2 bases and J gave up 2 bases; unmatched junction bases: 11. The CDR3 consists of 17 residues. In germline, CDR1 is LGHNT, CDR2 FRNRAP. As DNA, the CDR3 is TGTGCTAGTGGTTTGCCATGGACAGGAAGTTTGCAAGAGACCCAGTACTTC. This gives the protein CASGLPWTGSLQETQYF.

The gene calls are TRBV24-1 and TRBJ2-1; 8 nucleotides align to TRBD1. In germline, CDR1 is KGHDR, CDR2 SFDVKD. The CDR3 is 18 residues long. The trim removed 1 base at V and 7 bases at J, leaving 14 bases unmatched. CDR3 region: CATSDFPPRGRSINEQFF. CDR3 coding DNA: TGTGCCACCAGTGATTTCCCCCCCAGGGGGCGATCCATAAATGAGCAGTTCTTC.

The count of this clone is one. The V call is TRBV5-1, the J call TRBJ2-7, with TRBD2 identical over 8 bases. CDR1 is SGHRS, CDR2 YFSETQ, per germline. Trimming at V came to 4 bases and at J to 1 base, leaving 7 bases not matched to a gene. This CDR3 is built from 15 residues. The CDR3: CASSRVAGPSYEQYF. The CDR3 DNA is TGCGCCAGCAGCCGGGTAGCGGGGCCTTCCTACGAGCAGTACTTC.

CDR3 loop: CASTLGADYEQYF. As DNA, the CDR3 is TGTGCCAGCACCCTTGGGGCGGACTACGAGCAGTACTTC. The chain joins TRBV6-5 to TRBJ2-7; a possible D gene is TRBD1 (5 bases). Per the germline V gene, CDR1 is MNHEY and CDR2 is SVGAGI. The CDR3 has 13 amino acids. Trimming removed 7 bases at V and 3 bases at J, with 13 bases between.

The rearrangement uses TRBV5-4 and TRBJ2-2; D is ambiguous. Trimming cost V 0 bases and J 6 bases, with 6 bases left between them. From germline, CDR1 is SGHNT and CDR2 YYREEE (reference sequence). CDR3 size: 13 residues. CDR3 nucleotides: TGTGCCAGCAGCTTGGGCGGTTCCGGGGAGCTGTTTTTT. As protein: CASSLGGSGELFF.